This T cell receptor beta chain stems from a study of blood T cell repertoires in COVID-19. Study at large: Samples taken during acute and convalescent COVID-19 were collected in the United States, Italy and Spain. From T cells, B-cell-depleted T cells, or PBMCs came the material, which was cDNA or gDNA.

Here immunoSEQ multiplex PCR was the method, and the copy in TCRdb shows in-frame clones only, minus some. The sample lists about 210,000 clones, 70% to 90% seen once, with 2% to 2.5% in the top ten. Trimming took 3 bases from V and 6 from J, leaving 12 bases between them. This CDR3 has 14 residues. Germline values: CDR1 KGHSH, CDR2 LQKENI. V and J are TRBV18 and TRBJ2-1; maybe TRBD1 (6 bases). This clonotype was sampled from a woman aged 40 to 50 with acute COVID-19. Sequencing input: PBMCs or T cells enriched from blood (not recorded which). The CDR3 DNA reads TGTGCCAGCTCACCCGCAGGGGCTCTCAATGAGCAGTTCTTC. This translates into CASSPAGALNEQFF.